The rows below give T cell receptor beta chains drawn from one sample of a study of blood T cells in healthy people across ages. In TCRdb, the 5' RACE reads were re-called with MiXCR into one record per CDR3 protein. Among approximately 880,000 distinct CDR3 sequences listed, about 44% were seen once. The specimen sequenced was blood. Receptors originate from a man aged 25-40 years in good health. Both conserved end residues are trimmed from each CDR3. A D gene is named only where the DNA matches it firmly.

d_call,j_call,v_call,cdr3_aa
TRBD2,TRBJ2-1,TRBV3-1,ASSQVIGASGGPPNEQF
-,TRBJ2-3,TRBV6-6,ASSYERGTDTQY
-,TRBJ2-4,TRBV7-2,ASSPDSARDQY
TRBD1,TRBJ2-7,TRBV20-1,SAGQGDLYEQY
-,TRBJ2-7,TRBV5-4,ASSPSSDVAEQY
-,TRBJ2-3,TRBV29-1,SVEKLGDPTDTQY
TRBD1,TRBJ2-2,TRBV20-1,SARVPGQGDTGELF
TRBD2,TRBJ2-7,TRBV6-5,ASSQDGGEEQY
-,TRBJ1-5,TRBV19,ASLGRVNSNQPQH
TRBD2,TRBJ2-5,TRBV3-1,ASSHERGGLGETQY
TRBD1,TRBJ2-3,TRBV3-1,ACSQEWGQNPSTDTQY
-,TRBJ2-3,TRBV7-2,ASSLVYATTDTQY
-,TRBJ2-3,TRBV2,ASRLARAESTDTQY
TRBD2,TRBJ2-1,TRBV3-1,ASSHLGLAGGHYNEQF
TRBD2,TRBJ2-4,TRBV4-1,ASSQAGGKNIQY